Shown below are 19 T cell receptor beta chains from a single sample sequenced in a study of Tregs in tolerant kidney transplant recipients. Recipients received nonmyeloablative bone marrow transplants from related graft donors, with transient mixed chimerism. Here immunoSEQ multiplex PCR was the method, and the copy in TCRdb shows in-frame clones only, minus some. Its table records roughly 5,300 clones. The material sequenced was CD4+ T cells from blood (PBMCs), taken approximately 15 months after the transplant. These receptors were collected from a human patient who received a combined kidney and bone marrow transplant. Some T cells may have come from the graft donor.

The DNA read from the CDR3 is TGTGCCAGCAGCTCCTTTGGGAAGGGACTTTATGGC. Residues: CASSSFGKGLYG. The CDR3 in full is CASSSFGKGLYGYTF. The chain is built from TRBV5-5 and TRBJ1-2; D perhaps matches TRBD1 (5 bases). The missing CDR3 end, 3 residues past where the read stops, is filled in from the germline J gene. The V gene lost 3 bases and the J gene lost 5 bases, with 17 bases spanning the gap. CDR1 is SGHKS, CDR2 YYEKEE, per germline (reference sequence). This CDR3 comprises 15 residues.

Notes on this clone: Read coverage stops 3 residues before the CDR3 terminus; the germline J gene supplies the remainder. This chain links TRBV7-6 with TRBJ1-4; a possible D gene is TRBD1 (6 bases). V was shortened by 5 bases and J by 7 bases, with 11 bases between the two germline ends. The CDR3 has 13 residues. Per the germline V gene, CDR1 is SGHVS and CDR2 is FNYEAQ. The CDR3 loop reads CASSITGREKLFF. Incomplete CDR3 DNA: TGTGCCAGCAGCATTACAGGGCGTGAAAAA.

Notes on this clone: The read comes to an end 3 residues before the CDR3 does, leaving the germline J gene to fill in the end. The chain has TRBV10-2 and TRBJ1-3, with 7 positions matching TRBD1. The CDR3 runs 13 residues. Germline values: CDR1 WSHSY, CDR2 SAAADI. V lost 6 bases to trimming and J lost 2 bases; unmatched junction nucleotides: 1. The DNA read from the CDR3 is TGCGCCAGCAGCGGGACAGCTGGAAACACC. Protein: CASSGTAGNT. The full CDR3 protein reads CASSGTAGNTIYF.

CDR3 bases read: TGTGCCAGCAGCCTCCGAAAGCGAGACAGGGAGGGC. Its translation is CASSLRKRDREG. The complete CDR3 reads CASSLRKRDREGYTF. This chain links TRBV7-9 with TRBJ1-2; TRBD1 matches at 7 bases. The read ends 3 residues shy of where the CDR3 ends; the end is completed using the germline J gene. Germline assignment: CDR1 SEHNR and CDR2 FQNEAQ (reference sequence). There are 15 residues in the CDR3.

As concerns this clone: The read terminates 3 residues ahead of where the CDR3 ends, so the germline J gene completes it. V gene TRBV18 combines with J gene TRBJ1-2; D is perhaps TRBD1 (6 bases). With 3 bases removed from V and 7 bases from J, the gap between germline ends came to 15 bases. The CDR3 totals 14 residues. The germline V gene has CDR1 KGHSH and CDR2 LQKENI. This CDR3 reads CASSPGQGQGGYTF. The sequenced CDR3 bases are TGTGCCAGCTCACCGGGCCAGGGGCAGGGTGGC.

Note on this clone: Read data end 3 residues before the CDR3 end; the end is taken from the germline J gene. The chain has TRBV18 and TRBJ2-3, with D possibly matching TRBD2 (5 bases). Trimming pared 3 bases from V and 0 bases from J, leaving 10 bases between. Germline lookup yields CDR1 KGHSH and CDR2 LQKENI. CDR3 length equals 15 residues. CDR3 loop: CASSPVGGSTDTQYF. The part of the CDR3 DNA that was read is TGTGCCAGCTCACCTGTGGGCGGGAGCACAGATACG.

Note on this clone: Sequencing ends 3 residues short of the CDR3 end; the germline J gene provides the rest. The rearrangement links TRBV20-1 to TRBJ2-5; TRBD2 matches 8 bases. With V trimmed by 6 bases and J by 7 bases, 10 bases remained unmatched. The V gene's germline CDR1 is DFQATT and CDR2 SNEGSKA (reference sequence). CDR3 length equals 13 residues. The part of the CDR3 DNA that was read is TGCAGTGCCCCTCCCCCGGGGGGGCGGACC. Translating gives CSAPPPGGRT. The CDR3, in full, reads CSAPPPGGRTQYF.

The sequenced CDR3 bases are TGCGCCAGCAGCTTGTCCGCGGGAAGCACAGATACG. As protein: CASSLSAGSTDT. The entire CDR3 sequence reads CASSLSAGSTDTQYF. This sequence joins TRBV5-1 and TRBJ2-3, with D maybe TRBD2 (6 bases). The read ends 3 residues shy of where the CDR3 ends; the end is completed using the germline J gene. Looked up from germline, CDR1 is SGHRS and CDR2 is YFSETQ. The CDR3 has 15 residues. Trimming removed 1 base from V and 0 bases from J, with 9 bases in between. The whole variable domain, filled in from reference TRBV5-1 and TRBJ2-3, reads KAGVTQTPRYLIKTRGQQVTLSCSPISGHRSVSWYQQTPGQGLQFLFEYFSETQRNKGNFPGRFSGRQFSNSRSEMNVSTLELGDSALYLCASSLSAGSTDTQYFGPGTRLTVL.

Regarding this clone: The CDR3 end falls 3 residues outside the read, so it is completed with the germline J gene. The chain employs TRBV5-4 and TRBJ2-7; TRBD1 might be the D (5 bases). CDR3 length: 15 amino acids. The germline V gene has CDR1 SGHNT and CDR2 YYREEE (reference sequence). V lost 2 bases and J lost 0, with 12 bases in between. The part of the CDR3 DNA that was read is TGTGCCAGCAGCTTAGGGGTGGCCTACTCCTACGAG. Protein: CASSLGVAYSYE. The CDR3 in full is CASSLGVAYSYEQYF.

On this clone: The sequence runs out 3 residues before the end of the CDR3; the remainder is reconstructed from the germline J gene. The gene calls are TRBV5-4 and TRBJ2-7; 7 bases are shared with TRBD1. J was trimmed by 2 bases and V by 2 bases; bases with no gene match: 4. The CDR3 is 14 residues long. Per the germline V gene, CDR1 is SGHNT and CDR2 is YYREEE (reference sequence). CDR3 residues: CASSFSGQAYEQYF. Partial CDR3 DNA: TGTGCCAGCAGCTTTTCCGGACAGGCCTACGAG.

CDR3 region: CASSQYSGAEGAEAFF. CDR3 bases read: TGCGCCAGCAGTCAATATTCAGGGGCGGAAGGAGCTGAA. The chain recombines TRBV23-1 with TRBJ1-1, with D possibly matching TRBD1 (6 bases). The DNA ends 3 residues before the CDR3 does, and the rest of the CDR3 is filled in from the germline J gene. TRBV23-1 is annotated as an ORF whose role is uncertain. Deletions cut 1 base from V and 6 bases from J, with 18 bases between. This CDR3 is built from 16 residues.

CDR3 protein: CASSLTGVGKTQYF. The sequenced CDR3 bases are TGTGCCAGCAGCTTGACAGGGGTCGGGAAGACC. This chain links TRBV7-6 with TRBJ2-5, with 8 bases aligning to TRBD1. From the germline J gene comes the end of the CDR3, since the read stops 3 residues before it. Trimming at V came to 3 bases and at J to 6 bases, leaving 6 bases not matched to a gene. Germline CDR1 and CDR2: SGHVS and FNYEAQ. There are 14 residues in the CDR3.

Turning to this clone: The read ends 3 residues shy of where the CDR3 ends; the end is completed using the germline J gene. This chain joins TRBV20-1 and TRBJ1-1; D is possibly TRBD1 (6 bases). Between the trimmed V and J ends, which lost 1 base and 4 bases, there was a span of 16 bases. Germline V gene data show CDR1 as DFQATT and CDR2 as SNEGSKA (reference sequence). This CDR3 has 15 residues. The CDR3 reads CSARATDRAFTEAFF. The sequenced CDR3 bases are TGCAGTGCTAGAGCCACGGACAGAGCTTTCACTGAA.

Comments on this clone: The read ends 3 residues shy of where the CDR3 ends; the end is completed using the germline J gene. The V call is TRBV19, the J call TRBJ2-1; 10 bases fit TRBD2. The CDR3 has 15 amino acids. Germline loops: CDR1 LNHDA, CDR2 SQIVND (reference sequence). J gave up 5 bases and V 7 bases, and 8 bases lay outside the gene matches. CDR3 residues: CASIGTSVGNNEQFF. The covered CDR3 bases are TGTGCCAGTATAGGGACTAGCGTCGGAAACAATGAG.

On this clone: Read coverage stops 3 residues before the CDR3 terminus; the germline J gene supplies the remainder. This rearrangement joins TRBV4-2 to TRBJ2-3, with TRBD2 identical over 11 bases. The CDR3 runs 19 residues. V shed 4 bases, J shed 0 bases, and the junction held 12 bases outside the gene matches. The germline V gene encodes CDR1 LGHNA and CDR2 YNFKEQ. The DNA read from the CDR3 is TGTGCCAGCAGCCGGCCGGGACTAGCGGAGCAATCTAGCACAGATACG. Protein: CASSRPGLAEQSSTDT. The CDR3 reads in full as CASSRPGLAEQSSTDTQYF.

Note on this clone: The read finishes 3 residues shy of the CDR3 end, and the germline J gene is used to complete it. V and J are TRBV20-1 and TRBJ1-1; 8 nucleotides line up with TRBD1. The CDR3 sequence is 14 residues long. Germline loops: CDR1 DFQATT, CDR2 SNEGSKA (reference sequence). CDR3 residues: CSASNRGYKMEAFF. The CDR3 DNA, read in part, is TGCAGTGCTTCTAACAGGGGGTATAAGATGGAA.

On this clone itself: The missing CDR3 end, 3 residues past where the read stops, is filled in from the germline J gene. V gene TRBV7-2 combines with J gene TRBJ1-1; D call uncertain. Trimming shortened V by 4 bases and J by 1 base, and 10 bases separated the two germline ends. CDR3 length equals 14 residues. Germline CDR1 is SGHTA and CDR2 is FQGNSA. The sequenced part of the CDR3 DNA is TGTGCCAGCAGCTCGTACCGGGGGAACACTGAA. Amino acid sequence: CASSSYRGNTE. The CDR3 in full is CASSSYRGNTEAFF.

Remarks on this clone: The read ends 3 residues early relative to the CDR3; the germline J gene fills the gap. The V and J genes are TRBV19 and TRBJ1-4; 8 positions agree with TRBD1. Germline values: CDR1 LNHDA, CDR2 SQIVND (reference sequence). The CDR3 extends over 16 amino acids. V trimming: 3 bases; J trimming: 7 bases; junction bases outside the gene matches: 10. Incomplete CDR3 DNA: TGTGCCAGTAGTATTGGGGAGACAGGGGCGGTTGAAAAA. This codes for CASSIGETGAVEK. Given in full, the CDR3 is CASSIGETGAVEKLFF.

As concerns this clone: The read halts 3 residues ahead of the CDR3 end, with the missing end drawn from the germline J gene. The rearrangement joins TRBV5-1 to TRBJ2-1, with D possibly TRBD2 on 5 matching bases. Germline V lookup: CDR1 SGHRS, CDR2 YFSETQ. The CDR3 loop spans 14 amino acids. Trimming took off 4 bases at V and 9 bases at J, with 17 bases between the two ends. CDR3 DNA, as far as it was read: TGCGCCAGCAGCGAATTCACTAGTCCTCCTGAG. Encoded protein: CASSEFTSPPE. The CDR3 reads in full as CASSEFTSPPEQFF.